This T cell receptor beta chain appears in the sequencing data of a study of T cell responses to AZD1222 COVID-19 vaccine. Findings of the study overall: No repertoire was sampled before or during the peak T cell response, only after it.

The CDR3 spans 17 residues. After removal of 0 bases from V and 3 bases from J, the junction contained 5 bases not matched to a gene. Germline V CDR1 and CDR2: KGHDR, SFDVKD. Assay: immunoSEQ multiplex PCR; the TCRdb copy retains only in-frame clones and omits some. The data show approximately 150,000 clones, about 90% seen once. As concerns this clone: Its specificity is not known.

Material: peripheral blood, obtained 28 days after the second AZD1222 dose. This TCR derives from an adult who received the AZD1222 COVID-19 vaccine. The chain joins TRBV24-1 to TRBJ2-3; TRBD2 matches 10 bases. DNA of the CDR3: TGTGCCACCAGTGATTTGCCTAGCGGGAGAGTTACAGATACGCAGTATTTT. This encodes CATSDLPSGRVTDTQYF.